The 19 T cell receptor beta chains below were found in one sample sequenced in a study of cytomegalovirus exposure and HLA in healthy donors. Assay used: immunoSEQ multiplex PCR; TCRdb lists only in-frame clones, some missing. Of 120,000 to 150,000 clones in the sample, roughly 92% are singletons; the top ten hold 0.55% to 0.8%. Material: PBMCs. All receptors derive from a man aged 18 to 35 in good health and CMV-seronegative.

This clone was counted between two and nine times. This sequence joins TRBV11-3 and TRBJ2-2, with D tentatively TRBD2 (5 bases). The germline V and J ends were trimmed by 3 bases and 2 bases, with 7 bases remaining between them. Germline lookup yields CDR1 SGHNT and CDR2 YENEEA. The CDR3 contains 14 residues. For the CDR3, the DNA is TGTGCCAGCAGCTTCACGGGAAACACCGGGGAGCTGTTTTTT. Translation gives CASSFTGNTGELFF.

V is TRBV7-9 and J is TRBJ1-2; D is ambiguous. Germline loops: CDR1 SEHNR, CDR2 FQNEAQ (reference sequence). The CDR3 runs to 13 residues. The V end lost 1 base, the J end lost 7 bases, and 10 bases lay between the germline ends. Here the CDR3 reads CASSLDWERGYTF. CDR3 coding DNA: TGTGCCAGCAGCTTAGATTGGGAGCGTGGCTACACCTTC.

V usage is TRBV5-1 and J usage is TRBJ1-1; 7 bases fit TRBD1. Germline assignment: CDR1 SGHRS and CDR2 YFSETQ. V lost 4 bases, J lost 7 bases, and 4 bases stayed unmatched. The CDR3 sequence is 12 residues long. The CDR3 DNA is TGCGCCAGCAGCCCAGGGACAGATGAAGCTTTCTTT. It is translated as CASSPGTDEAFF.

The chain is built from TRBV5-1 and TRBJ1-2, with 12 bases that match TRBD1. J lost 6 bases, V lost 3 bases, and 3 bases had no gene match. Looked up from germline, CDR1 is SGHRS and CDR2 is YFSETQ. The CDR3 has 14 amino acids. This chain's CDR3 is CASSSGTGGDGYTF. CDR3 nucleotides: TGCGCCAGCAGCTCGGGGACAGGGGGCGATGGCTACACCTTC.

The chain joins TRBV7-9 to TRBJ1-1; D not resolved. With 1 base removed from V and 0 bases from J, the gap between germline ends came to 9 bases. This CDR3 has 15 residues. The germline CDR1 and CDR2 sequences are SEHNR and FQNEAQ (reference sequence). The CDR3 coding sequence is TGTGCCAGCAGCTTAGTGGCGGGAATGAACACTGAAGCTTTCTTT. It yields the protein CASSLVAGMNTEAFF.

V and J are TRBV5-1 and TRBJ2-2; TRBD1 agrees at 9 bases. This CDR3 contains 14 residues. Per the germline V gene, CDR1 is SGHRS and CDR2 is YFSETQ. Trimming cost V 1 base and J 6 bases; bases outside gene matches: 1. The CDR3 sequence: CASSLRQGAGELFF. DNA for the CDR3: TGCGCCAGCAGCTTGAGACAGGGGGCCGGGGAGCTGTTTTTT.

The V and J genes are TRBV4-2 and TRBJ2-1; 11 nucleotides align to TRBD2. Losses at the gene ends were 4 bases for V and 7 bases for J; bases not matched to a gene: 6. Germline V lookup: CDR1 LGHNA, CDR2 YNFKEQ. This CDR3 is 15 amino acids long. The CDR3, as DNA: TGTGCCAGCAGCCCGCGGACTAGCGGGTTAAATGAGCAGTTCTTC. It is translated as CASSPRTSGLNEQFF.

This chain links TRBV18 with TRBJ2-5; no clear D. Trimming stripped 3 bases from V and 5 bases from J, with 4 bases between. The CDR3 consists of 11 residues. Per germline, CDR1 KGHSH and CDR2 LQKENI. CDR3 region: CASSPGETQYF. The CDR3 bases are TGTGCCAGCTCACCCGGGGAGACCCAGTACTTC.

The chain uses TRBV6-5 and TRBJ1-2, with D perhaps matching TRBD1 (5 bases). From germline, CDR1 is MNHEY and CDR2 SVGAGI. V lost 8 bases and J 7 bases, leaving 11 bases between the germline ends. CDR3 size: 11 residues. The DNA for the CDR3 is TGTGCCAGCGGCCGGGGGGTTGGCTACACCTTC. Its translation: CASGRGVGYTF.

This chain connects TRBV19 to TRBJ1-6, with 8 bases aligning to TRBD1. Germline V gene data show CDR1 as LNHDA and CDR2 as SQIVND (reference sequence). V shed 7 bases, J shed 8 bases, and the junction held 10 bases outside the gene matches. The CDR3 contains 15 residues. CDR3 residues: CASTGQGEGHSPLHF. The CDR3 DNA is TGTGCCAGTACCGGACAGGGTGAAGGGCATTCACCCCTCCACTTT.

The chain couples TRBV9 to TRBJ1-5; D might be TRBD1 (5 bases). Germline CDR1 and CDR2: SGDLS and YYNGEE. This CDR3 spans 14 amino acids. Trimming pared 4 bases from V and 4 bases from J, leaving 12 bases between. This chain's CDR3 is CASSLHGGNQPQHF. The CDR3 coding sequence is TGTGCCAGCAGCCTTCACGGGGGAAATCAGCCCCAGCATTTT.

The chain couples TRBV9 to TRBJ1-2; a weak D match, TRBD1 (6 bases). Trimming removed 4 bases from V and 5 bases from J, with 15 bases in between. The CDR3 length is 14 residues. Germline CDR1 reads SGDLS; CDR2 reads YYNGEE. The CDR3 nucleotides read TGTGCCAGCAGCCCCACAACAGGGTTGTATGGCTACACCTTC. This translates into CASSPTTGLYGYTF.

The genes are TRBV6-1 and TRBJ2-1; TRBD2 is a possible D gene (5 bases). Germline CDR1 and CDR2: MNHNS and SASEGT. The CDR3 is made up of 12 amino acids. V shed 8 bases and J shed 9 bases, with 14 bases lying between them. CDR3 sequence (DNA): TGTGCCAGCCTCCCCGAGGGTGGTGAGCAGTTCTTC. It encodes CASLPEGGEQFF.

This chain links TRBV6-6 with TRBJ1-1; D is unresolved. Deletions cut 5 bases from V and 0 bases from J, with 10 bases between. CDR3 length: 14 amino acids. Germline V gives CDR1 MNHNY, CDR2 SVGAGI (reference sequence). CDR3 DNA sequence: TGTGCCAGCAGTCCCGGGAGGGTGAACACTGAAGCTTTCTTT. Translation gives CASSPGRVNTEAFF.

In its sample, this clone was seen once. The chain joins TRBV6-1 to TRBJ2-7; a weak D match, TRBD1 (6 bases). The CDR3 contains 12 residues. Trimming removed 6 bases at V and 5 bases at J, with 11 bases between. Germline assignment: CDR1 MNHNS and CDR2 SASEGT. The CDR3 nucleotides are TGTGCCAGCAGGACAGGATCCAACGAGCAGTACGTC. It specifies CASRTGSNEQYV.

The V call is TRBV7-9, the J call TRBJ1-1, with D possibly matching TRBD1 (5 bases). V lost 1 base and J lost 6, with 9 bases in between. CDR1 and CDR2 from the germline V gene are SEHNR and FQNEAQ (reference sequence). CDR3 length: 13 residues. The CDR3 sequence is CASSLVQGSEAFF. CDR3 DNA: TGTGCCAGCAGCTTAGTGCAGGGATCTGAAGCTTTCTTT.

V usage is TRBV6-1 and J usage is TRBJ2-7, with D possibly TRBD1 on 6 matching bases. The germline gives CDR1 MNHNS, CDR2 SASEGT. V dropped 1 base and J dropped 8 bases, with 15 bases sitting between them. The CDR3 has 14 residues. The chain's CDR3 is CASSEEGTKGKQYV. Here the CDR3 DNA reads TGTGCCAGCAGTGAAGAAGGGACAAAGGGTAAGCAGTACGTC.

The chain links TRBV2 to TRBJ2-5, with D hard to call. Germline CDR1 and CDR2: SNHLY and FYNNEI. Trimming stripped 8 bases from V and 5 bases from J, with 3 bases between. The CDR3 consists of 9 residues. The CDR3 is CASSETQYF. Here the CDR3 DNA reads TGTGCCAGCTCGGAGACCCAGTACTTC.

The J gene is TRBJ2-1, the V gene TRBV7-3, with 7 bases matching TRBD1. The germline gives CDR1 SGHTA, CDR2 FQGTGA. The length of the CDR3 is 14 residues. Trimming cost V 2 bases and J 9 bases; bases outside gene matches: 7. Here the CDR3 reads CASSLLGQVGEQFF. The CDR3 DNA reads TGTGCCAGCAGCTTACTCGGACAGGTTGGTGAGCAGTTCTTC.